A selection of T cell receptor beta chains follows, all from one sample in a study of blood T cell repertoires in COVID-19. TCRdb's copy holds only in-frame clones and misses some; the assay was immunoSEQ multiplex PCR. The sample lists 150,000 to 200,000 clones, around 90% seen once, with roughly 6.7% in the top ten. The specimen was peripheral blood. The receptors derive from a man between 35 and 55 years old with acute or convalescent COVID-19. Both conserved end residues are part of each CDR3. The order of the fields is V gene, clone size, D gene, J gene, CDR3 DNA, CDR3 protein. The D gene is left open where the match is weak. Expanded clones are given a class, and other clones once, few, many or no size at all.

V: TRBV30; size: once; D: -; J: TRBJ2-2; DNA: TGTGCCTGGAACAGGGCCCCAGCCGGGGAGCTGTTTTTT; CDR3: CAWNRAPAGELFF
V: TRBV5-1; size: -; D: TRBD2; J: TRBJ2-3; DNA: TGCGCCAGCAGCCTCGCCGGGACTAGCGGGGGACGCACAGATACGCAGTATTTT; CDR3: CASSLAGTSGGRTDTQYF
V: TRBV14; size: -; D: -; J: TRBJ1-4; DNA: TGTGCCAGCAGCCAGTCCCCGTTGGGAGGAAAACTGTTTTTT; CDR3: CASSQSPLGGKLFF
V: TRBV6-5; size: once; D: -; J: TRBJ1-1; DNA: TGTGCCAGCAGTTATATCGGCACTGAAGCTTTCTTT; CDR3: CASSYIGTEAFF
V: TRBV2; size: -; D: TRBD1; J: TRBJ2-1; DNA: TGTGCCAGCAGCCCCTTACAGGGGTCCTACAATGAGCAGTTCTTC; CDR3: CASSPLQGSYNEQFF
V: TRBV5-4; size: -; D: -; J: TRBJ2-5; DNA: TGTGCCAGCAGCTTGGGCGAGGCCACGTACCAAGAGACCCAGTACTTC; CDR3: CASSLGEATYQETQYF
V: TRBV6-5; size: -; D: -; J: TRBJ1-2; DNA: TGTGCCAGCAGCCCCCACGGGGATGGCTACACCTTC; CDR3: CASSPHGDGYTF
V: TRBV5-5; size: -; D: -; J: TRBJ1-2; DNA: TGTGCCAGCAGCTTTTCTTCTCACTATGGCTACACCTTC; CDR3: CASSFSSHYGYTF
V: TRBV2; size: -; D: -; J: TRBJ1-1; DNA: TGTGCCAGCAGTGGGATAGAGGGCACTGAAGCTTTCTTT; CDR3: CASSGIEGTEAFF
V: TRBV30; size: -; D: TRBD1; J: TRBJ1-2; DNA: TGTGCCTGGAGTGTTGGGAACAGGGGCGGCGCGATCTATGGCTACACCTTC; CDR3: CAWSVGNRGGAIYGYTF
V: TRBV11-3; size: -; D: -; J: TRBJ2-1; DNA: TGTGCCAGCAGCCAACAGGGGGGCGGGGGTGCTTACAATGAGCAGTTCTTC; CDR3: CASSQQGGGGAYNEQFF
V: TRBV3-1/TRBV3-2; size: -; D: TRBD2; J: TRBJ2-5; DNA: TGTGCCAGCAGCCAAACTAGCGGGGGGCAAGAGACCCAGTACTTC; CDR3: CASSQTSGGQETQYF
V: TRBV19; size: -; D: -; J: TRBJ1-3; DNA: TGTGCCAGTAGTAATGGGCTGAGCTCTGGAAACACCATATATTTT; CDR3: CASSNGLSSGNTIYF
V: TRBV4-1; size: -; D: TRBD1; J: TRBJ2-7; DNA: TGCGCCAGCAGCCAAGTAAGACAGGGGGCCGGGAAGCAGTACTTC; CDR3: CASSQVRQGAGKQYF
V: TRBV6-5; size: -; D: -; J: TRBJ1-1; DNA: TGTGCCAGCAGTTACTCGGGGGGAGGAAACACTGAAGCTTTCTTT; CDR3: CASSYSGGGNTEAFF
V: TRBV6-5; size: once; D: -; J: TRBJ1-2; DNA: TGTGCCAGCAGTTACGGCCCTAGACAGGCTGGCTACACCTTC; CDR3: CASSYGPRQAGYTF
V: TRBV7-9; size: -; D: -; J: TRBJ1-1; DNA: TGTGCCAGCAGCTTACAGGGATACACTGAAGCTTTCTTT; CDR3: CASSLQGYTEAFF
V: TRBV5-1; size: -; D: -; J: TRBJ1-1; DNA: TGCGCCAGCAGCTTGGTGGCGGGGGGCTGGACTGAAGCTTTCTTT; CDR3: CASSLVAGGWTEAFF
V: TRBV7-9; size: -; D: TRBD1; J: TRBJ1-1; DNA: TGTGCCAGCAGCCCGACCGGGACAGGGACTGAAGCTTTCTTT; CDR3: CASSPTGTGTEAFF
V: TRBV6-2/TRBV6-3; size: once; D: -; J: TRBJ2-1; DNA: TGTGCCAGCAGTTACTCCCCTCGTCAGCAGTTCTTC; CDR3: CASSYSPRQQFF
V: TRBV21-1; size: -; D: -; J: TRBJ2-2; DNA: TGTGCCAGCACGGACCGGGACAGGGGGATAGAAGTGGACACCGGGGAGCTGTTTTTT; CDR3: CASTDRDRGIEVDTGELFF
V: TRBV18; size: -; D: -; J: TRBJ2-6; DNA: TGTGCCAGCTCACCAATCAGGCAGGGAGGCTCTGGGGCCAACGTCCTGACTTTC; CDR3: CASSPIRQGGSGANVLTF
V: TRBV10-1; size: -; D: TRBD2; J: TRBJ2-3; DNA: TGCGCCAGCAGTTCGACTAGCGGGGGATCAGATACGCAGTATTTT; CDR3: CASSSTSGGSDTQYF
V: TRBV6-1; size: -; D: -; J: TRBJ2-2; DNA: TGTGCCAGCAGTTTCGCTACAGGGACCGGGGAGCTGTTTTTT; CDR3: CASSFATGTGELFF
V: TRBV18; size: -; D: -; J: TRBJ1-6; DNA: TGTGCCAGCTCACCACCCCTTAATTCACCCCTCCACTTT; CDR3: CASSPPLNSPLHF
V: TRBV7-2; size: -; D: -; J: TRBJ2-5; DNA: TGTGCCAGCAGCTTAGTACAGGGTCAAGAGACCCAGTACTTC; CDR3: CASSLVQGQETQYF
V: TRBV6-5; size: -; D: -; J: TRBJ2-3; DNA: TGTGCCAGCAGTTACTCTATAGGGGAAGATACGCAGTATTTT; CDR3: CASSYSIGEDTQYF
V: TRBV2; size: -; D: TRBD1; J: TRBJ1-6; DNA: TGTGCCAGCAGTTCGGGACAGCTCAATTCACCCCTCCACTTT; CDR3: CASSSGQLNSPLHF
V: TRBV7-9; size: -; D: -; J: TRBJ1-4; DNA: TGTGCCAGCAGCCCCCTTTTCAGGGGTCTAGTTGCAACTAATGAAAAACTGTTTTTT; CDR3: CASSPLFRGLVATNEKLFF
V: TRBV6-6; size: -; D: TRBD1; J: TRBJ2-7; DNA: TGTGCCAGCAGGACCGGGACAGGGGGAGTGGCCTACGAGCAGTACTTC; CDR3: CASRTGTGGVAYEQYF
V: TRBV2; size: -; D: TRBD1; J: TRBJ1-1; DNA: TGTGCCAGCCGTGGACAGGGCACTGAAGCTTTCTTT; CDR3: CASRGQGTEAFF
V: TRBV9; size: -; D: TRBD1; J: TRBJ1-3; DNA: TGTGCCAGCAGCGTAGACGGGACAGGGTCCGACACCATATATTTT; CDR3: CASSVDGTGSDTIYF
V: TRBV5-1; size: -; D: -; J: TRBJ1-1; DNA: TGCGCCAGCAGCTTAGTTGGGGGCCCTGAAGCTTTCTTT; CDR3: CASSLVGGPEAFF
V: TRBV4-3; size: -; D: TRBD1; J: TRBJ2-7; DNA: TGCGCCAGCAGCCAAGGAGTCACAGGGGCCTACGAGCAGTACTTC; CDR3: CASSQGVTGAYEQYF
V: TRBV10-2; size: -; D: TRBD2; J: TRBJ2-3; DNA: TGCGCCAGCAGTGTAGCGGGGGGGTCGACAGATACGCAGTATTTT; CDR3: CASSVAGGSTDTQYF
V: TRBV5-1; size: -; D: -; J: TRBJ2-2; DNA: TGCGCCAGCAGCAGGGAGGAGGGGACGAACACCGGGGAGCTGTTTTTT; CDR3: CASSREEGTNTGELFF
V: TRBV19; size: -; D: TRBD2; J: TRBJ2-1; DNA: TGTGCCAGTAGTATGTTTGGTAGCGGGGACTCCTACAATGAGCAGTTCTTC; CDR3: CASSMFGSGDSYNEQFF
V: TRBV14; size: -; D: -; J: TRBJ1-2; DNA: TGTGCCAGCAGCCCGGGAAGTTTCTATGGCTACACCTTC; CDR3: CASSPGSFYGYTF
V: TRBV12-5; size: -; D: TRBD1; J: TRBJ1-2; DNA: TGTGCTAGTGGTACAAGGACAGGGGGCGGTGGCTACACCTTC; CDR3: CASGTRTGGGGYTF
V: TRBV2; size: -; D: -; J: TRBJ1-4; DNA: TGTGCCAGCAGTGAAGGGCAGGGGAAGGGAAAACTGTTTTTT; CDR3: CASSEGQGKGKLFF
V: TRBV27; size: -; D: -; J: TRBJ2-7; DNA: TGTGCCAGCAGTTTAAGTGGCGGTTCGACCTACGAGCAGTACTTC; CDR3: CASSLSGGSTYEQYF
V: TRBV7-9; size: -; D: -; J: TRBJ2-2; DNA: TGTGCCAGCAGCTCGAGGACCGGGGAGCTGTTTTTT; CDR3: CASSSRTGELFF
V: TRBV4-2; size: -; D: -; J: TRBJ1-4; DNA: TGTGCCAGCAGCCCAGATGGATCAGGAGGGGAAAAACTGTTTTTT; CDR3: CASSPDGSGGEKLFF
V: TRBV19; size: -; D: -; J: TRBJ2-2; DNA: TGTGCCAGTAGAGTGGGATGGGGCTCCCCCGGGGAGCTGTTTTTT; CDR3: CASRVGWGSPGELFF
V: TRBV4-1; size: once; D: TRBD2; J: TRBJ2-1; DNA: TGCGCCAGCAGCCAAAGGTTTCAACGACTAGCAAGGGACAATGAGCAGTTCTTC; CDR3: CASSQRFQRLARDNEQFF
V: TRBV7-2; size: -; D: -; J: TRBJ2-5; DNA: TGTGCCAGCAGCTTAGAACCCAGGGCTTCGTACCAAGAGACCCAGTACTTC; CDR3: CASSLEPRASYQETQYF
V: TRBV7-9; size: -; D: TRBD2; J: TRBJ2-1; DNA: TGTGCCAGCAGCTCTACTAGCGGGGGGCACAATGAGCAGTTCTTC; CDR3: CASSSTSGGHNEQFF
V: TRBV28; size: -; D: -; J: TRBJ2-7; DNA: TGTGCCAGCCGGGGTGGGGAGAGCTACGAGCAGTACTTC; CDR3: CASRGGESYEQYF
V: TRBV28; size: few; D: TRBD1; J: TRBJ2-7; DNA: TGTGCCAGCTCTCCCACGGCAGGGGGAACCTACGAGCAGTACTTC; CDR3: CASSPTAGGTYEQYF
V: TRBV19; size: -; D: -; J: TRBJ1-2; DNA: TGTGCCAGTAGTACCCCAGGGGCAGCCAACTATGGCTACACCTTC; CDR3: CASSTPGAANYGYTF
V: TRBV5-1; size: -; D: -; J: TRBJ1-2; DNA: TGCGCCAGCAGCTTGGACAGGGCAGCAGAGAGTAATGGCTACACCTTC; CDR3: CASSLDRAAESNGYTF
V: TRBV2; size: -; D: -; J: TRBJ2-1; DNA: TGTGCCAGCAGTGAATCGAGAGGGATGTCGGATGAGCAGTTCTTC; CDR3: CASSESRGMSDEQFF
V: TRBV5-1; size: -; D: -; J: TRBJ1-2; DNA: TGCGCCAGCAGCTTGGAGCGCGTTGGAGGCTACACCTTC; CDR3: CASSLERVGGYTF
V: TRBV7-2; size: -; D: -; J: TRBJ1-2; DNA: TGTGCCAGCAGCATCGGCGGAGGAATTAGCTATGGCTACACCTTC; CDR3: CASSIGGGISYGYTF
V: TRBV20-1; size: -; D: TRBD1; J: TRBJ1-1; DNA: TGCAGTGCTAGTGGACAGGGAGGTTTCACTGAAGCTTTCTTT; CDR3: CSASGQGGFTEAFF
V: TRBV7-9; size: -; D: -; J: TRBJ1-5; DNA: TGTGCCAGCAGCTTAGTGTCAGGGAAGCCCCAGCATTTT; CDR3: CASSLVSGKPQHF
V: TRBV18; size: -; D: TRBD1; J: TRBJ1-3; DNA: TGTGCCAGCTCACCGCTTGTCCCAGGGGGAAGGGTCGCGGCTGGAAACACCATATATTTT; CDR3: CASSPLVPGGRVAAGNTIYF
V: TRBV21-1; size: -; D: -; J: TRBJ1-5; DNA: TGTGCCAGCAGCACGGAGGGACAGTATCAGCCCCAGCATTTT; CDR3: CASSTEGQYQPQHF